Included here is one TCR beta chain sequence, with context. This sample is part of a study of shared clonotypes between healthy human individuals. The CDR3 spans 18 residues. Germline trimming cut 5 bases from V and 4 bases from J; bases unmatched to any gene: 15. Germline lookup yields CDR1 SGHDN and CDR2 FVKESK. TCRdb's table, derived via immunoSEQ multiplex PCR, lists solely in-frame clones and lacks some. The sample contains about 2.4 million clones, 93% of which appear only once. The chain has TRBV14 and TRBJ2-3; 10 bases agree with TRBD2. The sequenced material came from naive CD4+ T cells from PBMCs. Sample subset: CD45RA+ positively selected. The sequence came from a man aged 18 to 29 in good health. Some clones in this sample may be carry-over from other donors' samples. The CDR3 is CASSLLSSGSSSADTQYF. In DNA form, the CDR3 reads TGTGCCAGCAGCTTACTTTCTAGCGGGAGTTCATCAGCAGATACGCAGTATTTT.